The next 3 T cell receptor beta chains were all read from a single sample in a study of cytomegalovirus exposure and HLA in healthy donors. The assay was immunoSEQ multiplex PCR, and TCRdb's table has in-frame clones only and misses some. The table includes over 120,000 clones, roughly 93% detected once. The material sequenced was PBMCs. These receptors were collected from a man between 18 and 29 years old in good health and CMV-seropositive.

The rearrangement uses TRBV29-1 and TRBJ2-3; D ambiguous. The length of the CDR3 is 13 residues. The V gene lost 7 bases and the J gene lost 0 bases, with 11 bases spanning the gap. Germline values: CDR1 SQVTM, CDR2 ANQGSEA. The CDR3 region is CSGLPTSTDTQYF. The DNA for the CDR3 is TGCAGCGGTCTGCCAACTAGCACAGATACGCAGTATTTT.

The table lists this clone with a few counts. The chain recombines TRBV11-2 with TRBJ2-7; 11 bases align to TRBD1. Trimming cost V 1 base and J 8 bases; bases outside gene matches: 4. Per germline, CDR1 SGHAT and CDR2 FQNNGV. CDR3 length equals 14 residues. CDR3 sequence: CASSLGTGGLQQYF. As DNA, the CDR3 is TGTGCCAGCAGCTTAGGGACAGGGGGCCTGCAGCAGTACTTC.

The DNA of the CDR3 is TGTGCCAGCAGTCCCGACCGGGGACAAGGCAATCAGCCCCAGCATTTT. This codes for CASSPDRGQGNQPQHF. The chain uses TRBV27 and TRBJ1-5; the D gene is possibly TRBD1 (6 bases). V was cut by 5 bases and J by 2 bases, with 16 bases left in between. Per the germline V gene, CDR1 is MNHEY and CDR2 is SMNVEV (reference sequence). The CDR3 has 16 residues.